The 6 T cell receptor beta chains listed next were all sequenced from one sample in a study of cytomegalovirus exposure and HLA in healthy donors. 60 Vbeta and 13 Jbeta primers were used in PCR. Clones were read by immunoSEQ multiplex PCR, and TCRdb kept only the in-frame ones, dropping some. This table holds 200,000 to 250,000 clones, more than 75% found once. The material sequenced was PBMCs. All receptors derive from a girl aged 2-10 years in good health and CMV-seronegative.

This clone was observed a single time. The rearrangement joins TRBV6-1 to TRBJ1-5, with D possibly TRBD1 on 5 matching bases. The V end was cut by 9 bases, the J end by 3 bases, with 15 bases between. Germline V gives CDR1 MNHNS, CDR2 SASEGT. This CDR3 has 14 residues. This chain's CDR3 is CARADGGPNQPQHF. The DNA for the CDR3 is TGTGCCAGAGCAGACGGGGGTCCCAATCAGCCCCAGCATTTT.

This chain joins TRBV27 and TRBJ1-4; 7 bases are shared with TRBD1. This CDR3 region has 12 residues. CDR1 and CDR2 (germline): MNHEY, SMNVEV (reference sequence). V trimming: 6 bases; J trimming: 8 bases; junction bases outside the gene matches: 3. For the CDR3, the DNA is TGTGCCAGCAGACAGGGGAACGAAAAACTGTTTTTT. Translated: CASRQGNEKLFF. Filled out from reference TRBV27 and TRBJ1-4, the complete variable domain reads EAQVTQNPRYLITVTGKKLTVTCSQNMNHEYMSWYRQDPGLGLRQIYYSMNVEVTDKGDVPEGYKVSRKEKRNFPLILESPSPNQTSLYFCASRQGNEKLFFGSGTQLSVL.

The chain links TRBV4-2 to TRBJ2-1; 14 positions agree with TRBD2. The germline CDR1 and CDR2 sequences are LGHNA and YNFKEQ. J was trimmed by 12 bases and V by 4 bases; bases with no gene match: 11. The CDR3 is made up of 16 amino acids. The CDR3 reads CASSPTPGLAGEVQFF. CDR3 DNA: TGTGCCAGCAGCCCAACCCCGGGACTAGCGGGAGAGGTGCAGTTCTTC.

The J gene is TRBJ2-7, the V gene TRBV29-1, with TRBD1 matching 7 bases. V shed 2 bases and J 6 bases; nucleotides not matched to a gene: 4. The CDR3 spans 12 residues. CDR1 SQVTM and CDR2 ANQGSEA come from the germline V gene. This chain's CDR3 is CSVEIGGVEQYF. The CDR3 DNA reads TGCAGCGTTGAAATAGGGGGCGTCGAGCAGTACTTC.

This clone came up once. The V call is TRBV5-1, the J call TRBJ2-1; D is perhaps TRBD1 (6 bases). This CDR3 has 16 residues. Trimming removed 0 bases from V and 6 bases from J, with 16 bases in between. From germline, CDR1 is SGHRS and CDR2 YFSETQ. CDR3 in amino acids: CASSLGTGSRGNEQFF. The CDR3 region has the DNA TGCGCCAGCAGCTTGGGAACAGGGAGCCGGGGCAATGAGCAGTTCTTC. The full variable domain, with the rest looked up from reference TRBV5-1 and TRBJ2-1, is KAGVTQTPRYLIKTRGQQVTLSCSPISGHRSVSWYQQTPGQGLQFLFEYFSETQRNKGNFPGRFSGRQFSNSRSEMNVSTLELGDSALYLCASSLGTGSRGNEQFFGPGTRLTVL.

The chain links TRBV2 to TRBJ2-7; 15 bases fit TRBD2. J was trimmed by 2 bases and V by 8 bases; bases with no gene match: 4. Germline lookup yields CDR1 SNHLY and CDR2 FYNNEI. The CDR3 loop spans 15 amino acids. This chain's CDR3 is CASFRTSGRAYEQYF. CDR3 DNA: TGTGCCAGCTTCCGGACTAGCGGGAGGGCCTACGAGCAGTACTTC.